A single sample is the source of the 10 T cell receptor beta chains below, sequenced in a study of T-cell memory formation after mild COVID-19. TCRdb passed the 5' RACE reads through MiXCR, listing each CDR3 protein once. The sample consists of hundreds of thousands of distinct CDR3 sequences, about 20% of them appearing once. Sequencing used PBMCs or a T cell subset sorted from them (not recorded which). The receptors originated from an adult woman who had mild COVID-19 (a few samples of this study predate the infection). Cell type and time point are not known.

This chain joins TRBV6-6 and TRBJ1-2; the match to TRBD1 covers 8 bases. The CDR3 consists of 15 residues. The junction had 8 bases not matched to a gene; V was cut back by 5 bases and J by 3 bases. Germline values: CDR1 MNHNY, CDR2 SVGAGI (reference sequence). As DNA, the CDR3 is TGTGCCAGCAGTCTCCAGGGGGCTTTTGACTATGGCTACACCTTC. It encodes CASSLQGAFDYGYTF.

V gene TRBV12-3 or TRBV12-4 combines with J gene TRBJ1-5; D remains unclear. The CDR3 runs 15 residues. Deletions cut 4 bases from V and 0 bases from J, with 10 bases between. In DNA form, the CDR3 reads TGTGCCAGCAGTTCTACTTTCTATAGCAATCAGCCCCAGCATTTT. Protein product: CASSSTFYSNQPQHF.

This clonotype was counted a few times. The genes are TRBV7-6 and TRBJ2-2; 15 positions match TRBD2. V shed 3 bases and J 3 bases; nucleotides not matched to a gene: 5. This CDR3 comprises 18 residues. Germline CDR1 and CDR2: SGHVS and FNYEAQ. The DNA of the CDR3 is TGTGCCAGCAGCTTGGGACTAGCGGGAGGCTACGACACCGGGGAGCTGTTTTTT. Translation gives CASSLGLAGGYDTGELFF.

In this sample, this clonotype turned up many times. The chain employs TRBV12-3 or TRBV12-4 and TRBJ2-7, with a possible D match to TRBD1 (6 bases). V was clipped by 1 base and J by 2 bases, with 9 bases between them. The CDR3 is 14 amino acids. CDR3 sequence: CASSLGQDTYEQYF. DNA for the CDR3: TGTGCCAGCAGTTTAGGACAGGACACCTACGAGCAGTACTTC.

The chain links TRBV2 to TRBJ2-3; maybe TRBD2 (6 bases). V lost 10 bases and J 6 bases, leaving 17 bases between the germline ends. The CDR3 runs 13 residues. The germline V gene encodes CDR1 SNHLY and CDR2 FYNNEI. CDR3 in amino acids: CATDERLVDTQYF. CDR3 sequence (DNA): TGTGCCACAGACGAGCGACTAGTTGATACGCAGTATTTT.

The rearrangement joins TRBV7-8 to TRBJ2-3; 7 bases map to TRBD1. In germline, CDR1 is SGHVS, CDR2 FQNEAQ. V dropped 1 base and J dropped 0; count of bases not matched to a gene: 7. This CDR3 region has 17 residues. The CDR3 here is CASSLDRTGPSTDTQYF. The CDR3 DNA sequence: TGTGCCAGCAGCTTAGATAGGACAGGTCCTAGCACAGATACGCAGTATTTT.

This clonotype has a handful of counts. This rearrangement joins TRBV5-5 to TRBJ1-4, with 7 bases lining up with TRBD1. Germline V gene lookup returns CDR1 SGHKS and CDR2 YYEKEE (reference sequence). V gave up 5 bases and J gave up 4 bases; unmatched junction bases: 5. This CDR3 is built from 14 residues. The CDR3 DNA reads TGTGCCAGCAGAGGGACAGCAAATAATGAAAAACTGTTTTTT. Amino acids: CASRGTANNEKLFF.

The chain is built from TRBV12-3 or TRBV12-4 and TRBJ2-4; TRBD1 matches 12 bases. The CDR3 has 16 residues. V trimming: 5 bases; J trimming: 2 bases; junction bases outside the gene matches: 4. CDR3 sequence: CASSPGQGATKNIQYF. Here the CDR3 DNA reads TGTGCCAGCAGTCCGGGACAGGGGGCCACCAAAAACATTCAGTACTTC.

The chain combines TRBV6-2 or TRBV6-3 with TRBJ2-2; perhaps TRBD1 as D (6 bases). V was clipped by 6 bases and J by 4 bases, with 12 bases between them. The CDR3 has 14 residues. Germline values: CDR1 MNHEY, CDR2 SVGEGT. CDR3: CASSSGQITGELFF. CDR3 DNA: TGTGCCAGCAGCTCCGGACAGATCACCGGGGAGCTGTTTTTT.

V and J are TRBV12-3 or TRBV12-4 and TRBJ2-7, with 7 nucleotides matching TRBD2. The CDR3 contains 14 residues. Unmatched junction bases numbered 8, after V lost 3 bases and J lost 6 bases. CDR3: CASSLGGRTSEQYF. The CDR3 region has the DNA TGTGCCAGCAGTTTGGGCGGGAGAACGTCCGAGCAGTACTTC.